Given below is one T cell receptor beta chain in context. The sample originates from a study of blood T cell repertoires in COVID-19. Germline assignment: CDR1 MNHNS and CDR2 SASEGT. Trimming stripped 3 bases from V and 0 bases from J, with 2 bases between. CDR3 length equals 12 residues. Clones were read by immunoSEQ multiplex PCR, and TCRdb kept only the in-frame ones, dropping some. The table shows about 310,000 clones, with over 85% occurring only once. Two negative PCRs, clearance, or symptom resolution characterized the recovered Cohort 3 donors. J is TRBJ1-2 and V is TRBV6-1; no clear D. The clonotype comes from a woman between 25 and 40 years old who had recovered from COVID-19. The sample taken for sequencing was PBMCs or T cells enriched from blood (not recorded which). In DNA form, the CDR3 reads TGTGCCAGCAGTGACGCTAACTATGGCTACACCTTC. Translation gives CASSDANYGYTF.